The 10 T cell receptor beta chains below were found in one sample sequenced in a study of beta chain features in type 1 diabetes. Findings and caveats of the study: Shorter TCRB CDR3s, moderately but significantly so, marked every one of the four CD4+ subsets in Type 1 diabetes patients.

What was sequenced were expressed TCRB transcripts, since all of the isolated RNA had been reverse transcribed. Clones were sequenced by immunoSEQ multiplex PCR, and TCRdb holds only the in-frame ones, with some missing. The sample lists some 370,000 clones, roughly a tenth occurring once. Antigen specificity for these receptors is unknown. The sample was central memory CD4+ T cells from blood. All receptors come from a man aged 25-40 years with type 1 diabetes.

This rearrangement joins TRBV2 to TRBJ1-1, with D unclear. Per the germline V gene, CDR1 is SNHLY and CDR2 is FYNNEI. V gave up 11 bases and J gave up 1 base, with 14 bases separating them. This CDR3 region has 13 residues. CDR3 protein: CAGTWEANTEAFF. The CDR3 DNA sequence: TGTGCCGGCACTTGGGAGGCGAACACTGAAGCTTTCTTT.

The rearrangement links TRBV10-2 to TRBJ2-1; 10 nucleotides line up with TRBD2. The ends lost 0 bases at V and 6 bases at J; junction bases unmatched: 8. The CDR3 spans 17 residues. Germline V CDR1 and CDR2: WSHSY, SAAADI. DNA for the CDR3: TGCGCCAGCAGTGAGTCGAAGGCTAGCGGGAGACCCAATGAGCAGTTCTTC. Translation gives CASSESKASGRPNEQFF.

This clone was seen more than once but under ten times. V usage is TRBV5-4 and J usage is TRBJ1-5; 11 bases align to TRBD1. This CDR3 comprises 18 residues. Germline V gene data show CDR1 as SGHNT and CDR2 as YYREEE (reference sequence). Unmatched junction bases numbered 10, after V lost 1 base and J lost 4 bases. This CDR3 is CASSLLRLRDRGNQPQHF. CDR3 DNA: TGTGCCAGCAGCTTGTTACGTCTTCGGGACAGGGGGAATCAGCCCCAGCATTTT.

This clone has only a few counts. The chain couples TRBV11-2 to TRBJ1-3, with unresolved D. Germline V gene sequence: CDR1 SGHAT, CDR2 FQNNGV. The CDR3 loop spans 14 amino acids. V lost 4 bases, J lost 0 bases, and 7 bases lay in between. The CDR3 loop is CASSSQSSGNTIYF. CDR3 sequence (DNA): TGTGCCAGCAGCTCACAATCCTCTGGAAACACCATATATTTT. The full variable domain, completed using reference TRBV11-2 and TRBJ1-3, is EAGVAQSPRYKIIEKRQSVAFWCNPISGHATLYWYQQILGQGPKLLIQFQNNGVVDDSQLPKDRFSAERLKGVDSTLKIQPAKLEDSAVYLCASSSQSSGNTIYFGEGSWLTVV.

This clone was detected only a few times. Within the sample, other DNA sequences also encode this same CDR3. The V call is TRBV5-4, the J call TRBJ2-5, with TRBD2 as a possible D gene (5 bases). Trimming pared 0 bases from V and 5 bases from J, leaving 5 bases between. Germline CDR1 reads SGHNT; CDR2 reads YYREEE (reference sequence). This CDR3 region has 12 residues. The CDR3 bases are TGTGCCAGCAGCTTGGGGAGGGAGACCCAGTACTTC. It translates to CASSLGRETQYF.

This clone was recorded at least ten times. This sample also contains other DNA sequences that code for the same CDR3. V and J are TRBV5-6 and TRBJ1-2; tentative D call: TRBD1 (6 bases). This CDR3 is 14 amino acids long. The germline CDR1 and CDR2 sequences are SGHDT and YYEEEE. V dropped 4 bases and J dropped 4 bases, with 14 bases sitting between them. CDR3 sequence reads: CASSLGEGGYGYTF. CDR3 DNA: TGTGCCAGCAGCCTCGGGGAAGGGGGCTATGGCTACACCTTC.

This clone has more than one count but fewer than ten. This chain connects TRBV19 to TRBJ1-5; weak D call: TRBD1 (5 bases). The CDR3 loop spans 15 amino acids. In germline, CDR1 is LNHDA, CDR2 SQIVND (reference sequence). V was trimmed by 5 bases and J by 4 bases, leaving 15 bases between them. As DNA, the CDR3 is TGTGCCAGTAGTCCCGGGTGGGGCGCGAATCAGCCCCAGCATTTT. Translating gives CASSPGWGANQPQHF.

The CDR3 here is CASSFNRNYEQYF. The DNA for the CDR3 is TGTGCCAGCAGTTTTAACCGAAACTACGAGCAGTACTTC. The chain couples TRBV28 to TRBJ2-7, with no clear D. The length of the CDR3 is 13 residues. Trimming cost V 3 bases and J 3 bases, with 9 bases left between them. CDR1 MDHEN and CDR2 SYDVKM come from the germline V gene.

The chain uses TRBV6-5 and TRBJ1-3; unclear D gene. The CDR3 runs to 15 residues. Per the germline V gene, CDR1 is MNHEY and CDR2 is SVGAGI. The V and J ends lost 0 bases and 4 bases respectively, with 10 bases between them. For the CDR3, the DNA is TGTGCCAGCAGTTACTCGGTCATAGCCGGAAACACCATATATTTT. Translating it yields CASSYSVIAGNTIYF.

V is TRBV4-1 and J is TRBJ2-3, with D possibly TRBD1 on 5 matching bases. The V gene's germline CDR1 is MGHRA and CDR2 YSYEKL. The V and J ends lost 0 bases and 0 bases respectively, with 13 bases between them. This CDR3 region has 17 residues. CDR3 sequence (DNA): TGCGCCAGCAGCCAAGAGGGGCGGAGTCCTAGCACAGATACGCAGTATTTT. Amino acids: CASSQEGRSPSTDTQYF.